Following are 15 T cell receptor beta chains from one sample sequenced in a study of OX40 agonist ivuxolimab in advanced cancers. Sequencing was performed with immunoSEQ multiplex PCR; in TCRdb, only in-frame clones are kept and a portion is missing. This table holds some 54,000 clones, approximately 86% found once. Sample: CD4+ or CD8+ T cells sorted from blood, taken in a trial of the OX40 agonist ivuxolimab. These receptor sequences come from an adult with an advanced solid tumor such as melanoma, head and neck, liver or kidney cancer.

The chain is built from TRBV4-1 and TRBJ2-7; D remains ambiguous. Germline V gives CDR1 MGHRA, CDR2 YSYEKL. CDR3 size: 16 residues. V lost 1 base and J 1 base, leaving 14 bases between the germline ends. CDR3 sequence reads: CASSQGFRASSYEQYF. CDR3 DNA: TGCGCCAGCAGCCAAGGTTTCCGGGCCTCGTCCTACGAGCAGTACTTC.

V usage is TRBV30 and J usage is TRBJ2-1; unclear D gene. The CDR3 is made up of 13 amino acids. V gave up 1 base and J gave up 7 bases, with 11 bases separating them. Germline V gene lookup returns CDR1 GTSNPN and CDR2 SVGIG (reference sequence). In DNA, the CDR3 is TGTGCCTGGAGTGAGTTTGTTCGGAATGAGCAGTTCTTC. Protein product: CAWSEFVRNEQFF.

The CDR3 DNA reads as TGTGCCAGCAGCTCACTCGCCGGGACAGGGGGCTCGGATGAAGCTTTCTTT. Protein product: CASSSLAGTGGSDEAFF. The chain links TRBV2 to TRBJ1-1; 12 bases align to TRBD1. The CDR3 consists of 17 residues. The ends lost 6 bases at V and 7 bases at J; junction bases unmatched: 15. CDR1 is SNHLY and CDR2 is FYNNEI in the germline V gene.

This clone was seen a few times. The chain joins TRBV6-1 to TRBJ2-3; 13 nucleotides agree with TRBD2. CDR1 is MNHNS and CDR2 is SASEGT in the germline V gene. With 1 base clipped from V and 2 bases from J, the junction kept 3 bases outside the gene matches. The CDR3 extends over 17 amino acids. The CDR3 DNA is TGTGCCAGCAGTGAAGAACTAGCGGGGGGGCCCACAGATACGCAGTATTTT. Its translation: CASSEELAGGPTDTQYF.

The chain combines TRBV23-1 with TRBJ1-1, with a possible D match to TRBD1 (6 bases). TRBV23-1 is reported as an ORF; its role is uncertain. The CDR3 runs to 14 residues. Trimming removed 7 bases at V and 5 bases at J, with 17 bases between. The DNA of the CDR3 is TGCGCCAGCACCATTGACGGGAGGGGGACTGAAGCTTTCTTT. Protein sequence: CASTIDGRGTEAFF.

V and J are TRBV6-5 and TRBJ1-1, with 7 nucleotides matching TRBD1. The CDR3 consists of 13 residues. V dropped 5 bases and J dropped 4; count of bases not matched to a gene: 4. Germline V lookup: CDR1 MNHEY, CDR2 SVGAGI. The CDR3 coding sequence is TGTGCCAGCAGTGAACAGGGGATCACTGAAGCTTTCTTT. Its translation: CASSEQGITEAFF.

The V call is TRBV4-3, the J call TRBJ2-5, with D maybe TRBD1 (6 bases). The end of the DNA aligns better with TRBJ2-7, so the J call may be wrong. Germline V gives CDR1 LGHNA, CDR2 YSLEER. The CDR3 is made up of 14 amino acids. CDR3 DNA: TGCGCCAGCAGCCATGTAACAGGGTCCTACGAGCAGTACTTC. Translating it yields CASSHVTGSYEQYF.

This clone was observed a few times. The gene calls are TRBV10-3 and TRBJ2-1; 11 positions agree with TRBD2. V shed 0 bases, J shed 0 bases, and the junction held 1 base outside the gene matches. Germline CDR1 reads ENHRY; CDR2 reads SYGVKD. The CDR3 is 17 residues long. CDR3 amino acids: CAISESSGGASYNEQFF. The CDR3, as DNA: TGTGCCATCAGTGAGTCTAGCGGGGGGGCCTCCTACAATGAGCAGTTCTTC.

This chain links TRBV15 with TRBJ1-1; 9 nucleotides line up with TRBD1. This CDR3 comprises 14 residues. The V gene's germline CDR1 is LNHNV and CDR2 YYDKDF (reference sequence). V lost 5 bases and J lost 4; bases outside the gene matches: 5. The CDR3 sequence: CATSGRQGGTEAFF. As DNA, the CDR3 is TGTGCCACCAGCGGACGACAGGGGGGCACTGAAGCTTTCTTT. Based on the CDR3 plus reference TRBV15 and TRBJ1-1, the full variable domain is DAMVIQNPRYQVTQFGKPVTLSCSQTLNHNVMYWYQQKSSQAPKLLFHYYDKDFNNEADTPDNFQSRRPNTSFCFLDIRSPGLGDTAMYLCATSGRQGGTEAFFGQGTRLTVV.

The chain joins TRBV2 to TRBJ1-2; 11 bases match TRBD1. CDR3 length: 14 residues. J lost 6 bases, V lost 7 bases, and 7 bases had no gene match. Per germline, CDR1 SNHLY and CDR2 FYNNEI. CDR3 bases: TGTGCCAGCATTGACCGGACAGGGGGCAATGGCTACACCTTC. Amino acid sequence: CASIDRTGGNGYTF.

The chain combines TRBV20-1 with TRBJ1-3, with TRBD1 as a possible D gene (5 bases). The CDR3 covers 11 residues. V was clipped by 5 bases and J by 4 bases, with 6 bases between them. The germline V gene has CDR1 DFQATT and CDR2 SNEGSKA (reference sequence). The CDR3 protein is CSAWTGNTIYF. CDR3 nucleotide sequence: TGCAGTGCTTGGACAGGAAACACCATATATTTT.

The rearrangement uses TRBV6-1 and TRBJ2-2; no reliable D call. V gave up 1 base and J gave up 3 bases, with 15 bases separating them. There are 17 residues in the CDR3. CDR1 MNHNS and CDR2 SASEGT come from the germline V gene. In nucleotides, the CDR3 is TGTGCCAGCAGTGAAGTCGGGCCGGGTGGCGACACCGGGGAGCTGTTTTTT. Its protein product is CASSEVGPGGDTGELFF.

V usage is TRBV19 and J usage is TRBJ2-1; D may be TRBD2 (6 bases). Germline CDR1 reads LNHDA; CDR2 reads SQIVND (reference sequence). There are 14 residues in the CDR3. Trimming took off 3 bases at V and 3 bases at J, with 9 bases between the two ends. CDR3 loop: CASSIPGGYNEQFF. The CDR3 nucleotides read TGTGCCAGTAGTATTCCCGGGGGCTACAATGAGCAGTTCTTC.

The chain links TRBV27 to TRBJ2-1, with D possibly TRBD1 on 6 matching bases. This CDR3 spans 13 amino acids. Germline values: CDR1 MNHEY, CDR2 SMNVEV (reference sequence). The V gene lost 5 bases and the J gene lost 8 bases, with 13 bases spanning the gap. The CDR3 bases are TGTGCCAGCAGTACAGGGTTGGGGGATGAGCAGTTCTTC. Its protein product is CASSTGLGDEQFF.

The chain links TRBV4-3 to TRBJ2-7; D possibly uses TRBD1 or TRBD2 (6 bases each). The length of the CDR3 is 16 residues. Germline V CDR1 and CDR2: LGHNA, YSLEER. Trimming removed 0 bases at V and 2 bases at J, with 14 bases between. In DNA form, the CDR3 reads TGCGCCAGCAGCCAAGAAACCCCAGGGGAGGCCTACGAGCAGTACTTC. This translates into CASSQETPGEAYEQYF.